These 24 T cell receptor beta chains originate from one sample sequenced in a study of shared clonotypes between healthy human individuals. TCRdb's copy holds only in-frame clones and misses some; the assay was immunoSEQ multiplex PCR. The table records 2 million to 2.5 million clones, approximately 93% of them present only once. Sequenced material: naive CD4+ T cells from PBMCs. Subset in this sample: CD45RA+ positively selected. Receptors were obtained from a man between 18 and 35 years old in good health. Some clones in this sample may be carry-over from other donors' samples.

CDR3 amino acids: CASSVSGAQDTQYF. Written as DNA, the CDR3 is TGTGCCAGCAGTGTTAGCGGGGCACAAGATACGCAGTATTTT. V gene TRBV7-2 combines with J gene TRBJ2-3; 8 bases are shared with TRBD2. This CDR3 is built from 14 residues. J lost 5 bases, V lost 6 bases, and 7 bases had no gene match. Germline CDR1 reads SGHTA; CDR2 reads FQGNSA.

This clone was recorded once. The CDR3 bases are TGTGCCAGCAGCGCGGGCACAGGGGAAGAGACCCAGTACTTC. Translation gives CASSAGTGEETQYF. The chain combines TRBV5-8 with TRBJ2-5, with TRBD1 matching 7 bases. After removal of 4 bases from V and 3 bases from J, the junction contained 6 bases not matched to a gene. The CDR3 is 14 residues long. In germline, CDR1 is SGHTS, CDR2 YDEGEE.

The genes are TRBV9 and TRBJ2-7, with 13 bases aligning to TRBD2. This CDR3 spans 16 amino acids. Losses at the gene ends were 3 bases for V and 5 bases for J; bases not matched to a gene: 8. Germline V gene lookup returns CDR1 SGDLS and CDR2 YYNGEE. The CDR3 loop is CASSALGLAGVNEQYF. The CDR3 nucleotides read TGTGCCAGCAGCGCTCTAGGACTAGCGGGGGTCAACGAGCAGTACTTC.

The CDR3 coding sequence is TGTGCCAGCTCACAGGGGGAAACTAGCACAGATACGCAGTATTTT. As protein: CASSQGETSTDTQYF. V gene TRBV11-3 combines with J gene TRBJ2-3; 8 bases are a match to TRBD1. Germline trimming cut 8 bases from V and 0 bases from J; bases unmatched to any gene: 7. CDR3 length: 15 residues. CDR1 is SGHNT and CDR2 is YENEEA in the germline V gene. The full variable domain, completed using reference TRBV11-3 and TRBJ2-3, is EAGVVQSPRYKIIEKKQPVAFWCNPISGHNTLYWYLQNLGQGPELLIRYENEEAVDDSQLPKDRFSAERLKGVDSTLKIQPAELGDSAVYLCASSQGETSTDTQYFGPGTRLTVL.

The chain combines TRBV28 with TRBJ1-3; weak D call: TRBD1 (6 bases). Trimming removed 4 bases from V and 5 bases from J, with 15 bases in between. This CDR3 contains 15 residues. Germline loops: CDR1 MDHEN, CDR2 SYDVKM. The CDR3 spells CASSSSGGPRNTIYF. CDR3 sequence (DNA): TGTGCCAGCAGTTCCTCGGGGGGGCCTAGAAACACCATATATTTT.

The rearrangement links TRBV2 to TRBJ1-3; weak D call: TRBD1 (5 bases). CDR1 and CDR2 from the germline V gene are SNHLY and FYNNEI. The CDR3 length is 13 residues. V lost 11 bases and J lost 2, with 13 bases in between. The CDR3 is CAGRREPGNTIYF. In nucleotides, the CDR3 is TGTGCCGGACGCAGGGAACCTGGAAACACCATATATTTT.

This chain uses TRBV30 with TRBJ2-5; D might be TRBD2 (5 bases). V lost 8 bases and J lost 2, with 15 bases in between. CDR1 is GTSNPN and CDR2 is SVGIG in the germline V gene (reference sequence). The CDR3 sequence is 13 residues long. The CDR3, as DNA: TGTGCCGGGGAGCGGATTGGACAAGAGACCCAGTACTTC. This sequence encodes CAGERIGQETQYF.

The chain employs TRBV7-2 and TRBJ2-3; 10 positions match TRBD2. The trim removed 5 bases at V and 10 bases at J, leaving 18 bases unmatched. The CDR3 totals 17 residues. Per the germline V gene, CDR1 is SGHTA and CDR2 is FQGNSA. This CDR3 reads CASSPPGLARTGGSQYF. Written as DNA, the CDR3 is TGTGCCAGCAGCCCTCCGGGACTAGCGCGTACCGGAGGTTCGCAGTATTTT.

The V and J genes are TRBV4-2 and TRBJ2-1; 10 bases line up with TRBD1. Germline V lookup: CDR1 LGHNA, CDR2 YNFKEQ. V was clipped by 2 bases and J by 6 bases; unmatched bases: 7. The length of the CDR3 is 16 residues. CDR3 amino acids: CASSQYGTGAFNEQFF. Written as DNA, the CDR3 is TGTGCCAGCAGCCAATATGGGACAGGGGCATTCAATGAGCAGTTCTTC.

The chain's CDR3 is CASSRGTGIYEQYF. CDR3 DNA sequence: TGTGCCAGCAGTCGAGGGACAGGCATATACGAGCAGTACTTC. The chain recombines TRBV6-6 with TRBJ2-7; 8 bases are a match to TRBD1. The CDR3 extends over 14 amino acids. The ends lost 5 bases at V and 4 bases at J; junction bases unmatched: 7. CDR1 is MNHNY, CDR2 SVGAGI, per germline (reference sequence).

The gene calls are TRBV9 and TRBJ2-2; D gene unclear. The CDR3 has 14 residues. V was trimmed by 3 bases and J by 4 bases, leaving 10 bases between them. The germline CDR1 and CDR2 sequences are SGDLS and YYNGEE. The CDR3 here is CASSGIPPTGELFF. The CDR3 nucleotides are TGTGCCAGCAGCGGCATCCCACCCACCGGGGAGCTGTTTTTT.

The CDR3 loop reads CASSLALGQGANTQYF. DNA for the CDR3: TGCGCCAGCAGCTTGGCCTTGGGACAGGGGGCAAATACGCAGTATTTT. V gene TRBV5-1 combines with J gene TRBJ2-3, with TRBD1 identical over 12 bases. The V gene's germline CDR1 is SGHRS and CDR2 YFSETQ. The CDR3 covers 16 residues. V shed 0 bases, J shed 7 bases, and the junction held 6 bases outside the gene matches.

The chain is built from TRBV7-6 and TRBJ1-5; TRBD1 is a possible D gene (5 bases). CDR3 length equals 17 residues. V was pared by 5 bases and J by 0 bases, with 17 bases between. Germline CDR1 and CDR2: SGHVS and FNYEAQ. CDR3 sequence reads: CASSAGPGDYSNQPQHF. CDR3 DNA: TGTGCCAGCAGCGCGGGCCCGGGGGATTATAGCAATCAGCCCCAGCATTTT. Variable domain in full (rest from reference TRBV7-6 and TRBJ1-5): GAGVSQSPRYKVTKRGQDVALRCDPISGHVSLYWYRQALGQGPEFLTYFNYEAQQDKSGLPNDRFSAERPEGSISTLTIQRTEQRDSAMYRCASSAGPGDYSNQPQHFGDGTRLSIL.

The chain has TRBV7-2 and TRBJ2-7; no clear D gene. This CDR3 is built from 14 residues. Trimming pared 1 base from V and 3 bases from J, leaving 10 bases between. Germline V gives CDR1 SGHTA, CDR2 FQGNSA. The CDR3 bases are TGTGCCAGCAGCTTAGTACGTTTTGGCTACGAGCAGTACTTC. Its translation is CASSLVRFGYEQYF.

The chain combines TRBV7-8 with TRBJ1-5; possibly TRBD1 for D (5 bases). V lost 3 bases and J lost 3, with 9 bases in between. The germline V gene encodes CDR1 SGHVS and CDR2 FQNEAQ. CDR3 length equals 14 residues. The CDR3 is CASSFGGNNQPQHF. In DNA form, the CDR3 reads TGTGCCAGCAGCTTTGGGGGTAACAATCAGCCCCAGCATTTT.

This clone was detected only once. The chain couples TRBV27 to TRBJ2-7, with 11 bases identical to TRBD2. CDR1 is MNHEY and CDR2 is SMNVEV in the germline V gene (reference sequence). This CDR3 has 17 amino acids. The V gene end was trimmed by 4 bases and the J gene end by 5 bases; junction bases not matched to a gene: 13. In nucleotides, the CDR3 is TGTGCCAGCAGTTCCCTGACAGGGACTAGCGGAGGGCACGAGCAGTACTTC. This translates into CASSSLTGTSGGHEQYF.

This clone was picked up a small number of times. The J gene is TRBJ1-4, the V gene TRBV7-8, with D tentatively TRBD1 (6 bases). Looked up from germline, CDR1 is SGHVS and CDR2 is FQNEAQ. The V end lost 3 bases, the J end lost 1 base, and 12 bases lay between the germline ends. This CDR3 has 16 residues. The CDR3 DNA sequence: TGTGCCAGCAGCTTTGGGCGAGGGGGAACTAATGAAAAACTGTTTTTT. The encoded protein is CASSFGRGGTNEKLFF.

Here the CDR3 reads CASSLSQRGRFFEKLFF. The CDR3, as DNA: TGTGCCAGCAGTTTAAGCCAAAGGGGGCGCTTTTTCGAAAAACTGTTTTTT. The gene calls are TRBV27 and TRBJ1-4; TRBD1 matches 7 bases. Trimming at V came to 2 bases and at J to 8 bases, leaving 14 bases not matched to a gene. CDR1 is MNHEY, CDR2 SMNVEV, per germline (reference sequence). CDR3 length: 17 residues.

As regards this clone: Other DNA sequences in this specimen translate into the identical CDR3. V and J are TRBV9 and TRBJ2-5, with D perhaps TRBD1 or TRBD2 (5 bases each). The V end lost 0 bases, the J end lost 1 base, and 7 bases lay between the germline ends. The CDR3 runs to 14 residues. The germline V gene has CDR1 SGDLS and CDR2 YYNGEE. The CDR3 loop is CASSVGGTQETQYF. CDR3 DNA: TGTGCCAGCAGCGTAGGAGGGACCCAAGAGACCCAGTACTTC.

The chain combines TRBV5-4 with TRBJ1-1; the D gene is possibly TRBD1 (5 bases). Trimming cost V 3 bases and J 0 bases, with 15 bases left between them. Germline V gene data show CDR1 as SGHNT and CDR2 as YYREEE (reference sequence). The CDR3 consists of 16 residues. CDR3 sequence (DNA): TGTGCCAGCAGCTCCCCTAAGGAGGGACTGAACACTGAAGCTTTCTTT. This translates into CASSSPKEGLNTEAFF.

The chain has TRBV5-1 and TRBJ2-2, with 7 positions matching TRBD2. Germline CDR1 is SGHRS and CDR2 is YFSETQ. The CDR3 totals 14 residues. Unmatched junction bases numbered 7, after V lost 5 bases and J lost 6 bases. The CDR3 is CASRPAGSPGELFF. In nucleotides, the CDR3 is TGCGCCAGCAGACCAGCGGGAAGCCCCGGGGAGCTGTTTTTT.

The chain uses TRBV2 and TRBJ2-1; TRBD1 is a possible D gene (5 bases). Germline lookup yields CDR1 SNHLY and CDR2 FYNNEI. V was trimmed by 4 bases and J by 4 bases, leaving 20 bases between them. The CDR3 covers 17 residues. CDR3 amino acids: CASSAGQGHILYNEQFF. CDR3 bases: TGTGCCAGCAGTGCTGGGCAGGGTCATATTTTGTACAATGAGCAGTTCTTC. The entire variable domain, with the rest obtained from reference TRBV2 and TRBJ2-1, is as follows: EPEVTQTPSHQVTQMGQEVILRCVPISNHLYFYWYRQILGQKVEFLVSFYNNEISEKSEIFDDQFSVERPDGSNFTLKIRSTKLEDSAMYFCASSAGQGHILYNEQFFGPGTRLTVL.

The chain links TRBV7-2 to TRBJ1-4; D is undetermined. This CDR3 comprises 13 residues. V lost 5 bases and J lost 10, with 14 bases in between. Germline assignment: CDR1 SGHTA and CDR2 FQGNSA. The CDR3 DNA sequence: TGTGCCAGCAGCCAGCGGACGGTAGGAAAACTGTTTTTT. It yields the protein CASSQRTVGKLFF.

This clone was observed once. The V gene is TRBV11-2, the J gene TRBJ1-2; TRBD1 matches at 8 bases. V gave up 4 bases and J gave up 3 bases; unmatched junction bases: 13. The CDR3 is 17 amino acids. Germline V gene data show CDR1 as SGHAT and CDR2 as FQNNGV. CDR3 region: CASSSPRIPGGDYGYTF. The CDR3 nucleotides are TGTGCCAGCAGCTCTCCCCGGATTCCAGGGGGCGACTATGGCTACACCTTC.